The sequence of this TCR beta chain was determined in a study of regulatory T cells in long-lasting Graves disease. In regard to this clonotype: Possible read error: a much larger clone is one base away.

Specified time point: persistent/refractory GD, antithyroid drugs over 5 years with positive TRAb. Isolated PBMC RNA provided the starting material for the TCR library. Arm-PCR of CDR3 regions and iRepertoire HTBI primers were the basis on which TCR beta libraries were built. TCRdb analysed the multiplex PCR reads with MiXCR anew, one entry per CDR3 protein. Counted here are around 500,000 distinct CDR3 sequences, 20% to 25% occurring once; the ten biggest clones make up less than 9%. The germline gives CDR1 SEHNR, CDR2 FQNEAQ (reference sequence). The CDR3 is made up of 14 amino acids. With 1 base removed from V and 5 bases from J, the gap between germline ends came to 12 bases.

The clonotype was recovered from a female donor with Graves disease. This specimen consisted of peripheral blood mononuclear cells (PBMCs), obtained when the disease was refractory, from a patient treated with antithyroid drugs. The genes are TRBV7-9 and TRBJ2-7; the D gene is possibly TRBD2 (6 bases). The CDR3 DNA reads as TGTGCCAGCAGCTTAGTACGGGAGCTCGACGAGCAGTACTTC. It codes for CASSLVRELDEQYF.